The 14 T cell receptor beta chains below come from one sample, sequenced in a study of T and B cells in COVID-19 patients. Blood genomic DNA input for TRB amplification was roughly 220-500 ng. TRB rearrangements were amplified by multiplex PCR with BIOMED2 TRB-A/B primers. TCRdb called the multiplex PCR reads again in MiXCR, with one record for every CDR3 protein. The sample has 6,000 to 9,000 distinct CDR3 sequences, 26% seen once. The source material was blood. The receptors shown here come from a human donor with active COVID-19.

This chain connects TRBV6-1 to TRBJ1-2; D is uncertain. The CDR3 totals 13 residues. V was pared by 10 bases and J by 5 bases, with 17 bases between. CDR1 and CDR2 (germline): MNHNS, SASEGT. As DNA, the CDR3 is TGTGCCACAGCATCCGAAGAGAATTATGGCTACACCTTC. It encodes CATASEENYGYTF.

There are a few counts of this clonotype. The CDR3 region has the DNA TGTGCCAGCACCAAGGGGGTTTCCACTGAAGCTTTCTTT. It codes for CASTKGVSTEAFF. The chain carries TRBV6-5 and TRBJ1-1, with D tentatively TRBD1 (6 bases). CDR3 length: 13 amino acids. V shed 7 bases and J shed 4 bases, with 13 bases lying between them. From germline, CDR1 is MNHEY and CDR2 SVGAGI.

This clonotype was counted a few times. The rearrangement uses TRBV27 and TRBJ2-3, with TRBD2 matching 13 bases. Trimming took 7 bases from V and 6 from J; bases not matched to a gene: 7. Germline loops: CDR1 MNHEY, CDR2 SMNVEV (reference sequence). The CDR3 consists of 15 residues. In DNA, the CDR3 is TGTGCCAGCAAACTAGCGGGGGGGCGTTTGGATACGCAGTATTTT. Its translation: CASKLAGGRLDTQYF.

This clonotype is medium-sized. The rearrangement joins TRBV30 to TRBJ2-1; D possibly corresponds to TRBD2 (6 bases). Germline CDR1 is GTSNPN and CDR2 is SVGIG (reference sequence). The CDR3 totals 16 residues. The germline V and J ends were trimmed by 4 bases and 4 bases, with 20 bases remaining between them. The CDR3: CAWNPLGRKVYNEQFF. The CDR3 DNA reads as TGTGCCTGGAACCCCCTAGGGAGGAAAGTGTACAATGAGCAGTTCTTC.

The V gene is TRBV19, the J gene TRBJ2-7, with 10 positions matching TRBD1. V gave up 8 bases and J gave up 5 bases; unmatched junction bases: 6. Germline-derived CDR1 and CDR2 are LNHDA and SQIVND (reference sequence). There are 13 residues in the CDR3. DNA for the CDR3: TGTGCCAGTGGGACAGGGGTAAGGCACGAGCAGTACTTC. It codes for CASGTGVRHEQYF.

This clonotype was observed a handful of times. The chain uses TRBV27 and TRBJ1-1; D uncertain. CDR3 length: 14 residues. Trimming cost V 3 bases and J 1 base, with 9 bases left between them. Germline V gene lookup returns CDR1 MNHEY and CDR2 SMNVEV (reference sequence). The DNA of the CDR3 is TGTGCCAGCAGTTTCTCTGGAGCGAACACTGAAGCTTTCTTT. It codes for CASSFSGANTEAFF.

The rearrangement joins TRBV14 to TRBJ2-7, with TRBD2 as a possible D gene (6 bases). The germline V gene encodes CDR1 SGHDN and CDR2 FVKESK. V was cut by 4 bases and J by 2 bases, with 24 bases left in between. The CDR3 covers 18 residues. CDR3 nucleotide sequence: TGTGCCAGCAGCCCTCAAGGAGGGTTCAGTTCACCTACCTACGAGCAGTACTTC. It codes for CASSPQGGFSSPTYEQYF.

This clonotype has just a few counts. J is TRBJ1-5 and V is TRBV27; D unclear. The length of the CDR3 is 16 residues. The ends were cut back, 4 bases at V and 2 bases at J, with 15 bases in the middle. Germline V gives CDR1 MNHEY, CDR2 SMNVEV (reference sequence). CDR3 region: CASSSDLGRGNQPQHF. In DNA, the CDR3 is TGTGCCAGCAGTTCCGACCTCGGACGGGGCAATCAGCCCCAGCATTTT.

This clonotype was detected once. This chain links TRBV25-1 with TRBJ2-7, with D perhaps matching TRBD1 or TRBD2 (6 bases each). The V gene lost 6 bases and the J gene lost 3 bases, with 15 bases spanning the gap. This CDR3 has 14 amino acids. Germline V gives CDR1 MGHDK, CDR2 SYGVNS. The CDR3 DNA follows: TGTGCCAGCAGGGGGGCGGGGTCCCACTACGAGCAGTACTTC. This translates into CASRGAGSHYEQYF.

The chain combines TRBV6-2 or TRBV6-3 with TRBJ1-3; D possibly corresponds to TRBD1 (5 bases). The CDR3 covers 14 residues. Germline V CDR1 and CDR2: MNHEY, SVGEGT. Trimming took 6 bases from V and 0 from J, leaving 9 bases between them. The CDR3 nucleotides read TGTGCCAGCAGCGACAGTTACTCTGGAAACACCATATATTTT. Protein product: CASSDSYSGNTIYF.

V and J are TRBV4-3 and TRBJ2-1; 9 positions match TRBD2. The trim removed 4 bases at V and 6 bases at J, leaving 7 bases unmatched. CDR3 length: 15 residues. Germline V gene lookup returns CDR1 LGHNA and CDR2 YSLEER. The CDR3 DNA follows: TGCGCCAGCAGCCCTGCGGGAGGGGGCCGCAATGAGCAGTTCTTC. Translation gives CASSPAGGGRNEQFF.

The chain employs TRBV4-3 and TRBJ2-3; either TRBD1 or TRBD2 may supply D (5 bases each). From germline, CDR1 is LGHNA and CDR2 YSLEER. V was shortened by 0 bases and J by 7 bases, with 20 bases between the two germline ends. This CDR3 is built from 17 residues. In nucleotides, the CDR3 is TGCGCCAGCAGCCAAGATCGGCTACGACTCTGGGGGAATACGCAGTATTTT. Residues: CASSQDRLRLWGNTQYF.

In its sample, this clonotype was seen a few times. The J gene is TRBJ1-2, the V gene TRBV5-1, with D possibly TRBD1 on 5 matching bases. This CDR3 region has 15 residues. V lost 3 bases and J lost 0, with 12 bases in between. CDR1 and CDR2 (germline): SGHRS, YFSETQ. The CDR3 nucleotides read TGCGCCAGCAGCTCTACAGGAGAAGCTAACTATGGCTACACCTTC. This sequence encodes CASSSTGEANYGYTF. The variable domain in full, completed from reference TRBV5-1 and TRBJ1-2, reads KAGVTQTPRYLIKTRGQQVTLSCSPISGHRSVSWYQQTPGQGLQFLFEYFSETQRNKGNFPGRFSGRQFSNSRSEMNVSTLELGDSALYLCASSSTGEANYGYTFGSGTRLTVV.

This rearrangement joins TRBV11-2 to TRBJ2-2; possibly TRBD2 for D (6 bases). Trimming pared 3 bases from V and 5 bases from J, leaving 7 bases between. The CDR3 runs to 13 residues. The germline CDR1 and CDR2 sequences are SGHAT and FQNNGV. The chain's CDR3 is CASSFRGTGELFF. The CDR3 DNA reads as TGTGCCAGCAGCTTTCGGGGGACCGGGGAGCTGTTTTTT.